This TCR beta chain was captured by sequencing in a study of Graves' ophthalmopathy and Graves' hyperthyroidism. Across the whole study: The collection of peripheral blood took place at initial diagnosis, before any treatment.

Comments on this clonotype: Its antigen is unidentified. Germline and junction disagree at one end, which may indicate a read error.

Amplification targeted the TCR beta CDR3 regions, with RNA transcripts as the source material. Second-round multiplex PCR followed a first-round RT-PCR using HTBI primers. MiXCR was run by TCRdb on the multiplex PCR reads, yielding one entry per CDR3 protein. This repertoire shows hundreds of thousands of distinct CDR3 sequences, about 41% found once; its top ten account for more than 2.5%. Regarding the study as a whole: For predicting ophthalmopathy progression, the model had around 64% sensitivity and roughly 76% specificity.

Germline V gene lookup returns CDR1 ENHRY and CDR2 SYGVKD. This CDR3 comprises 16 residues. The rearrangement uses TRBV10-3 and TRBJ1-3; TRBD1 is a possible D gene (6 bases). The sequenced material came from peripheral blood. This TCR derives from an adult man with Graves' ophthalmopathy. The CDR3, as DNA: TGTGCCAGCAGTTACTCAGGGGCTCTCTCTGGAAACACCATATATTTT. It specifies CASSYSGALSGNTIYF.